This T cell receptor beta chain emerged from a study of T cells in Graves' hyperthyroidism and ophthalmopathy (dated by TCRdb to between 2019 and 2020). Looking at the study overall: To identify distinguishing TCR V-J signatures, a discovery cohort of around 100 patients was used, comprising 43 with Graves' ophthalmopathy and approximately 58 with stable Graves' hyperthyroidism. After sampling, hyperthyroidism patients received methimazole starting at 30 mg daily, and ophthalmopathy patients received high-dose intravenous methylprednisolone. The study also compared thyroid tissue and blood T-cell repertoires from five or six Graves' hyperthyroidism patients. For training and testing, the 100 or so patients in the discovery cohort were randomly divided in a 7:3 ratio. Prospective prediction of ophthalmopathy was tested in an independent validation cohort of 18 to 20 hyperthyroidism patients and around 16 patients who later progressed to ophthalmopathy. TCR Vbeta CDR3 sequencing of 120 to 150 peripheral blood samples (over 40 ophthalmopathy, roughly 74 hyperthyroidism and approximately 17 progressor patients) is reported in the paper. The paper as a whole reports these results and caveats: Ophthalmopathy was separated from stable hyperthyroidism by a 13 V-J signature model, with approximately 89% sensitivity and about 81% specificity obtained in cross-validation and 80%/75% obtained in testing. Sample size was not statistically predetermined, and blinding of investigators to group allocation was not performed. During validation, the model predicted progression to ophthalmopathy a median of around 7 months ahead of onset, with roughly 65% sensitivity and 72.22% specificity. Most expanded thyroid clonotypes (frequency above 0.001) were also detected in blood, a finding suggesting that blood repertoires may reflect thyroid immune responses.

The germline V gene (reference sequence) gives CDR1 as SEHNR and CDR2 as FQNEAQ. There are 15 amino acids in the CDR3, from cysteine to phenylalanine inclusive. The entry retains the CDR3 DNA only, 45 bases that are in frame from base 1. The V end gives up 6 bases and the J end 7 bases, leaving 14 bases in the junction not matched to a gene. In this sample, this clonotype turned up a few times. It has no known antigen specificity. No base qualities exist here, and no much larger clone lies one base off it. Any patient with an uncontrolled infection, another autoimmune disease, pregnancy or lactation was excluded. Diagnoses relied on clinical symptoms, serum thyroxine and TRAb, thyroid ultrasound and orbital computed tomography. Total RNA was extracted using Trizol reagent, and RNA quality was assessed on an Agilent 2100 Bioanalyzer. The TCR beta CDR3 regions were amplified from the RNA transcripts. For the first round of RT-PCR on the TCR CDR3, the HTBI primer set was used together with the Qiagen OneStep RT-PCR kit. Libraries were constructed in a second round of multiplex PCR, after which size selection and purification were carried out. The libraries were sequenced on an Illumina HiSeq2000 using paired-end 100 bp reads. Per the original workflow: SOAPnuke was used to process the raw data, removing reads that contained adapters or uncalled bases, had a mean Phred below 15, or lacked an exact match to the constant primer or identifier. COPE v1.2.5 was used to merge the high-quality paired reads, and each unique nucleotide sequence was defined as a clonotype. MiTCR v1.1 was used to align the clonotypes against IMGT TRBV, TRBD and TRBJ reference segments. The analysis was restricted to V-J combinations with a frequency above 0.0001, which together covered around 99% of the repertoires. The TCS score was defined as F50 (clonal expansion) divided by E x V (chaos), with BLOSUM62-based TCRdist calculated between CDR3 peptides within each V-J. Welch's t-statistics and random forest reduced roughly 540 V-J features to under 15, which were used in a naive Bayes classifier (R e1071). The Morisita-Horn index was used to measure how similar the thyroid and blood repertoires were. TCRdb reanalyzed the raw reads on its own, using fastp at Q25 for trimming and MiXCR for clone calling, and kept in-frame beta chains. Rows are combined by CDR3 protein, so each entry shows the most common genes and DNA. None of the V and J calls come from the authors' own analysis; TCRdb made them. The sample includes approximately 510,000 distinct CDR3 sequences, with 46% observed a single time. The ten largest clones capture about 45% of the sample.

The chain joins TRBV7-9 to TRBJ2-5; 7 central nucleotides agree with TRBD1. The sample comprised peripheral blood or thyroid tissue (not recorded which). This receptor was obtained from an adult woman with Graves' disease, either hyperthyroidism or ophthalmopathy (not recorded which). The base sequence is TGTGCCAGCAGACCTTTCCCCGGACAGGTCGGGACCCAGTACTTC. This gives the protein CASRPFPGQVGTQYF.